These 22 T cell receptor beta chains originate from one sample sequenced in a study of T cell repertoires in cytomegalovirus infection. TCRdb passed the reads through MiXCR, listing each CDR3 protein once. The data contain 400,000 or so distinct CDR3 sequences, around 32% of them singletons. The sequenced sample consisted of PBMCs. The receptors were sampled from a human donor in good health (CMV status not recorded). Some clones in this sample may be carry-over from other donors' samples.

There are many counts of this clonotype. The chain combines TRBV12-3 or TRBV12-4 with TRBJ2-3; 8 bases align to TRBD2. This CDR3 region has 16 residues. V was clipped by 3 bases and J by 5 bases; unmatched bases: 10. CDR3 coding DNA: TGTGCCAGCAGTTTCGTGGCGGGGGGTTTGCTAGATACGCAGTATTTT. This translates into CASSFVAGGLLDTQYF.

This clonotype was seen many times. The chain employs TRBV7-2 and TRBJ2-5, with 7 bases fitting TRBD2. Germline assignment: CDR1 SGHTA and CDR2 FQGNSA. V gave up 5 bases and J gave up 2 bases; unmatched junction bases: 8. The CDR3 loop spans 15 amino acids. CDR3 in amino acids: CASSKQAGLQETQYF. CDR3 DNA sequence: TGTGCCAGCAGCAAACAAGCGGGATTGCAAGAGACCCAGTACTTC. Supplemented by reference TRBV7-2 and TRBJ2-5, the full variable domain reads GAGVSQSPSNKVTEKGKDVELRCDPISGHTALYWYRQSLGQGLEFLIYFQGNSAPDKSGLPSDRFSAERTGGSVSTLTIQRTQQEDSAVYLCASSKQAGLQETQYFGPGTRLLVL.

This rearrangement joins TRBV5-4 to TRBJ2-1; a possible D gene is TRBD2 (5 bases). V gave up 3 bases and J gave up 7 bases, with 11 bases separating them. Per the germline V gene, CDR1 is SGHNT and CDR2 is YYREEE (reference sequence). This CDR3 is built from 13 residues. Here the CDR3 DNA reads TGTGCCAGCAGCTGGGAGAACGTGAATGAGCAGTTCTTC. Translating it yields CASSWENVNEQFF.

This sequence joins TRBV28 and TRBJ2-2; TRBD2 is a possible D gene (6 bases). The V gene's germline CDR1 is MDHEN and CDR2 SYDVKM. The germline V and J ends were trimmed by 5 bases and 5 bases, with 15 bases remaining between them. The CDR3 is made up of 15 amino acids. The CDR3 bases are TGTGCCAGCAGTCCCGCGGGGAGGAAAACCGGGGAGCTGTTTTTT. Amino acid sequence: CASSPAGRKTGELFF.

The chain combines TRBV3-1 with TRBJ2-1; TRBD2 matches 9 bases. CDR1 LGHDT and CDR2 YNNKEL come from the germline V gene (reference sequence). The length of the CDR3 is 16 residues. Germline trimming cut 1 base from V and 10 bases from J; bases unmatched to any gene: 11. The CDR3 is CASSQGSGGLLGEQFF. In DNA, the CDR3 is TGTGCCAGCAGCCAAGGGAGCGGGGGGCTCTTAGGGGAGCAGTTCTTC.

This sequence joins TRBV24-1 and TRBJ2-1, with D perhaps TRBD1 (6 bases). V was clipped by 5 bases and J by 0 bases, with 13 bases between them. Germline CDR1 and CDR2: KGHDR and SFDVKD. This CDR3 region has 16 residues. The chain's CDR3 is CATSASTGISYNEQFF. The CDR3 DNA reads TGTGCCACCAGTGCCTCAACAGGGATCTCCTACAATGAGCAGTTCTTC.

The chain joins TRBV12-3 or TRBV12-4 to TRBJ1-5; the D gene is possibly TRBD1 (5 bases). Trimming cost V 7 bases and J 1 base, with 17 bases left between them. The CDR3 extends over 16 amino acids. Here the CDR3 DNA reads TGTGCCAGCACTCCCGGGGGGATGGGGAGCAATCAGCCCCAGCATTTT. The encoded protein is CASTPGGMGSNQPQHF.

The gene calls are TRBV6-2 or TRBV6-3 and TRBJ1-5, with D unclear. V lost 8 bases and J 4 bases, leaving 12 bases between the germline ends. This CDR3 is 13 amino acids long. Germline V gene data show CDR1 as MNHEY and CDR2 as SVGEGT. The CDR3 DNA sequence: TGTGCCAGCTCACCTTTCGGGAATCAGCCCCAGCATTTT. It yields the protein CASSPFGNQPQHF.

The chain has TRBV7-9 and TRBJ2-1; D may match TRBD1 or TRBD2 (7 bases each). This CDR3 spans 14 amino acids. Trimming took off 11 bases at V and 5 bases at J, with 19 bases between the two ends. The germline V gene encodes CDR1 SEHNR and CDR2 FQNEAQ (reference sequence). This CDR3 reads CAPGTGEGNNEQFF. The CDR3 DNA follows: TGTGCCCCCGGAACAGGGGAGGGGAACAATGAGCAGTTCTTC.

This clonotype was recorded at least ten times. The chain carries TRBV4-1 and TRBJ1-1; D might be TRBD1 (5 bases). The germline V gene encodes CDR1 MGHRA and CDR2 YSYEKL. The ends were cut back, 4 bases at V and 10 bases at J, with 22 bases in the middle. This CDR3 has 15 residues. CDR3 sequence reads: CASSLTRDSREAAFF. In nucleotides, the CDR3 is TGCGCCAGCAGCCTCACCCGGGACTCCCGGGAGGCAGCTTTCTTT.

This clonotype was detected a few times. The rearrangement uses TRBV20-1 and TRBJ2-7; D could derive from TRBD1 or TRBD2 (5 bases each). V was shortened by 3 bases and J by 5 bases, with 14 bases between the two germline ends. Germline CDR1 is DFQATT and CDR2 is SNEGSKA (reference sequence). The CDR3 is made up of 13 amino acids. CDR3 sequence (DNA): TGCAGTGCTAGTGATAGCCGGGGACACGAGCAGTACTTC. It is translated as CSASDSRGHEQYF.

This clonotype was detected a few times. The CDR3: CASSLGLAGAPSTYNEQFF. CDR3 coding DNA: TGTGCCAGCAGTCTGGGACTAGCGGGGGCCCCTTCAACCTACAATGAGCAGTTCTTC. V is TRBV6-1 and J is TRBJ2-1, with 14 bases matching TRBD2. The junction had 11 bases not matched to a gene; V was cut back by 5 bases and J by 2 bases. Germline CDR1 is MNHNS and CDR2 is SASEGT. The CDR3 extends over 19 amino acids.

The rearrangement joins TRBV6-2 or TRBV6-3 to TRBJ1-5, with 8 bases lining up with TRBD1. Germline V gene sequence: CDR1 MNHEY, CDR2 SVGEGT. The CDR3 is 21 amino acids. The J segment lost 2 bases and the V segment lost 2 bases, leaving 20 bases of the junction unmatched. This CDR3 reads CASSYHSRGPGGSVGNQPQHF. In nucleotides, the CDR3 is TGTGCCAGCAGTTACCACAGCAGGGGGCCAGGAGGTTCGGTTGGCAATCAGCCCCAGCATTTT.

The genes are TRBV29-1 and TRBJ2-7; 8 nucleotides match TRBD1. The CDR3 spans 13 residues. Germline values: CDR1 SQVTM, CDR2 ANQGSEA. The V and J ends lost 3 bases and 5 bases, in that order; junction bases with no gene match: 6. The CDR3 nucleotides are TGCAGCGTTGACAGGGGGCTAGGTAACGAGCAGTACTTC. This gives the protein CSVDRGLGNEQYF.

As to this clonotype: A much larger clone differs by one base, so this may be a read error. The chain carries TRBV7-8 and TRBJ1-4; 7 bases map to TRBD1. This CDR3 has 15 residues. CDR1 is SGHVS and CDR2 is FQNEAQ in the germline V gene. The CDR3 nucleotides read TGTGCCAGCAGCCCCCGGGACAGTCCTAATGAAAAACGGTTTTTT. Translation: CASSPRDSPNEKRFF.

In its sample, this clonotype was seen a few times. This chain links TRBV12-3 or TRBV12-4 with TRBJ2-5; D remains ambiguous. Trimming removed 3 bases at V and 2 bases at J, with 10 bases between. The CDR3 runs to 14 residues. The CDR3: CASSLKAAQETQYF. CDR3 coding DNA: TGTGCCAGCAGTTTGAAGGCAGCTCAAGAGACCCAGTACTTC.

This clonotype was seen only once. A read error may produce the germline difference seen at one junction end. The rearrangement joins TRBV5-1 to TRBJ2-1; 7 nucleotides align to TRBD1. This CDR3 is 15 amino acids long. Germline V gene lookup returns CDR1 SGHRS and CDR2 YFSETQ. The CDR3 sequence is CASSSPGQIYNEQLF. The CDR3 bases are TGCGCCAGCAGCTCACCGGGACAGATCTACAATGAGCAGTTATTC.

This clonotype was seen many times. The V call is TRBV6-2 or TRBV6-3, the J call TRBJ2-1, with TRBD2 matching 7 bases. Germline values: CDR1 MNHEY, CDR2 SVGEGT. CDR3 length: 13 amino acids. The J segment lost 10 bases and the V segment lost 8 bases, leaving 11 bases of the junction unmatched. In nucleotides, the CDR3 is TGTGCCAGCGATTCGACTAGCCTTGACGAGCAGTTCTTC. Translating it yields CASDSTSLDEQFF.

About this clonotype itself: The CDR3 does not close with the conserved phenylalanine or tryptophan, likely indicating a read error. The J gene is TRBJ2-7, the V gene TRBV6-1; TRBD2 might be the D (5 bases). Trimming stripped 4 bases from V and 5 bases from J, with 12 bases between. Germline-derived CDR1 and CDR2 are MNHNS and SASEGT. This CDR3 spans 13 amino acids. CDR3 coding DNA: TGTGCCAGCAGTGGCGGCTTCGGGGACGAGCAGTACTTA. Translating it yields CASSGGFGDEQYL.

This clonotype was seen a few times. This chain links TRBV6-6 with TRBJ2-2, with D perhaps TRBD2 (7 bases). This CDR3 contains 18 residues. In germline, CDR1 is MNHNY, CDR2 SVGAGI (reference sequence). The V end lost 2 bases, the J end lost 0 bases, and 16 bases lay between the germline ends. The DNA of the CDR3 is TGTGCCAGCAGTTACCGCGGGGGAGGGACAACGAACACCGGGGAGCTGTTTTTT. Its translation is CASSYRGGGTTNTGELFF.

This clonotype was seen more than once but under ten times. The DNA of the CDR3 is TGTGCCAGCAGCCACCCGGGACAGGGCTATGAAAAACTGTTTTTT. Translating gives CASSHPGQGYEKLFF. The chain has TRBV7-9 and TRBJ1-4; TRBD1 aligns across 9 bases. Trimming removed 5 bases from V and 6 bases from J; junction bases left unmatched: 7. The CDR3 consists of 15 residues. Germline lookup yields CDR1 SEHNR and CDR2 FQNEAQ (reference sequence).

This clonotype was observed a handful of times. The genes are TRBV15 and TRBJ2-2; a possible D gene is TRBD2 (7 bases). Trimming shortened V by 5 bases and J by 2 bases, and 18 bases separated the two germline ends. Germline CDR1 LNHNV, CDR2 YYDKDF (reference sequence). The CDR3 totals 17 residues. This CDR3 is CATSSWEGGANTGELFF. The CDR3, as DNA: TGTGCCACCAGCTCTTGGGAGGGGGGCGCAAACACCGGGGAGCTGTTTTTT.